This T cell receptor beta chain was documented in a study of OX40 agonist ivuxolimab in advanced cancers. No patient had autoimmune disease or received systemic immunosuppression. Trimming shortened V by 5 bases and J by 0 bases, and 4 bases separated the two germline ends. CDR1 LNHDA and CDR2 SQIVND come from the germline V gene (reference sequence). This CDR3 is built from 12 residues. TCRdb's copy holds only in-frame clones and misses some; the assay was immunoSEQ multiplex PCR. The table has under 90,000 clones, roughly 91% seen once; the top ten hold approximately 0.32%. This clonotype was sampled from an adult with an advanced solid tumor such as melanoma, head and neck, liver or kidney cancer. The V call is TRBV19, the J call TRBJ1-2; D not resolved. The sequences come from CD4+ or CD8+ T cells sorted from blood, collected in a trial of the OX40 agonist ivuxolimab. The CDR3 DNA follows: TGTGCCAGTAGTCCAGCTAACTATGGCTACACCTTC. Protein: CASSPANYGYTF.